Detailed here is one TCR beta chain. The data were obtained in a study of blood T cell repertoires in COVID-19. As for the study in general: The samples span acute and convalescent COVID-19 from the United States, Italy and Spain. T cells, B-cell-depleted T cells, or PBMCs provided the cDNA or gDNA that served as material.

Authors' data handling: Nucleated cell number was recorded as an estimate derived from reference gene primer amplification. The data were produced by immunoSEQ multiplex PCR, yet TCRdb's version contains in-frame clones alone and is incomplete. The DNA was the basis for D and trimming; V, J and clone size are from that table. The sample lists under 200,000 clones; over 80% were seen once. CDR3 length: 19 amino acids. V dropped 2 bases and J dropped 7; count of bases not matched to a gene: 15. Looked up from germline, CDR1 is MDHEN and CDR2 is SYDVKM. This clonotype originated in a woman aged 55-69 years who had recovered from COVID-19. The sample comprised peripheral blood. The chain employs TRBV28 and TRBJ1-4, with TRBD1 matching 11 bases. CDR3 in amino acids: CASSLTRVFGDRGSEKLFF. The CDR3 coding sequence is TGTGCCAGCAGTTTAACGCGGGTGTTCGGGGACAGGGGGTCTGAAAAACTGTTTTTT. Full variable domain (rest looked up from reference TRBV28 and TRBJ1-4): DVKVTQSSRYLVKRTGEKVFLECVQDMDHENMFWYRQDPGLGLRLIYFSYDVKMKEKGDIPEGYSVSREKKERFSLILESASTNQTSMYLCASSLTRVFGDRGSEKLFFGSGTQLSVL.